The TCR beta chain described here comes from a study of shared clonotypes between healthy human individuals. About the research overall: CD8 memory received one plate per donor, CD8 naive two, CD4 memory three and CD4 naive three.

The healthy adult donors were HIV-negative and reported no recent acute infections or vaccinations. Adult Caucasians living in Nashville, Tennessee made up all of the donors. Several immunoSEQ 96-well plates shared each subset's DNA, each plate a replicate. Profiling relied on immunoSEQ multiplex PCR, and the TCRdb table lists in-frame clones only, not all of them. In the table there are some 1,400,000 clones, more than 95% of which are singletons. V lost 6 bases and J lost 1, with 15 bases in between. The length of the CDR3 is 15 residues. Looked up from germline, CDR1 is MRHNA and CDR2 is SNTAGT. The chain combines TRBV6-4 with TRBJ1-1; D call uncertain. Sequences were obtained from naive CD4+ T cells sorted from blood. Regarding subset: CD45RA+ positively selected. This TCR was recovered from a man younger than 40 in good health. CDR3 sequence: CASRDPSGQNTEAFF. For the CDR3, the DNA is TGTGCCAGCAGAGATCCCTCCGGGCAGAACACTGAAGCTTTCTTT.